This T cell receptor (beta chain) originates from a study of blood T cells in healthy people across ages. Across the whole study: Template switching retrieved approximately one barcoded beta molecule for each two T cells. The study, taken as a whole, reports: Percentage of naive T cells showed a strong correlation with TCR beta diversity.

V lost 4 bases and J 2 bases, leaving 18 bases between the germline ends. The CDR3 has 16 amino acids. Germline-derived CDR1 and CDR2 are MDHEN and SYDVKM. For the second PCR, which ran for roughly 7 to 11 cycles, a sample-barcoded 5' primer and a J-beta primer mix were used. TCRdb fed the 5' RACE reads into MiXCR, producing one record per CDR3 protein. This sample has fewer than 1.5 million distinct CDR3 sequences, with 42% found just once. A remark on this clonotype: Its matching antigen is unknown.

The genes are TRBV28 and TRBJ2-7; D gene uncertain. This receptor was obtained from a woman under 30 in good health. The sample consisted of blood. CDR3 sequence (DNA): TGTGCCAGCAGTTCCAGGACGGGCTCCTTTACCTACGAGCAGTACTTC. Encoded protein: CASSSRTGSFTYEQYF.